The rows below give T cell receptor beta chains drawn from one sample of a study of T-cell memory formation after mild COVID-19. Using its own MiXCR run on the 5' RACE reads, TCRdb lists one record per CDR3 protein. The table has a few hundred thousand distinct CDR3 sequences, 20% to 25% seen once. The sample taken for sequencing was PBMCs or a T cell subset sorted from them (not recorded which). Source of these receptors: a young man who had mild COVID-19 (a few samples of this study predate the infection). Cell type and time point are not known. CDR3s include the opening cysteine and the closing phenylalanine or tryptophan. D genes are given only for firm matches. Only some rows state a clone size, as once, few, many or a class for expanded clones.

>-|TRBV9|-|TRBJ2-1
CASSVEGGGYNEQFF
TGTGCCAGCAGCGTAGAGGGGGGCGGGTACAATGAGCAGTTCTTC
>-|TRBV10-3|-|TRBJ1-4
CAISAGMSNEKLFF
TGTGCCATCAGCGCAGGGATGTCTAATGAAAAACTGTTTTTT
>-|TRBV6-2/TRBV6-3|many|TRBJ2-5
CASSDGAQETQYF
TGTGCCAGCAGTGACGGGGCCCAAGAGACCCAGTACTTC
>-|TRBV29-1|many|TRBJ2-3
CSVVSLLSTDTQYF
TGCAGCGTTGTCAGCCTCCTGAGCACAGATACGCAGTATTTT
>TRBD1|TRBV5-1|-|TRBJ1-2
CASSHDRADYYGYTF
TGCGCCAGCAGCCACGACAGGGCAGACTACTATGGCTACACCTTC
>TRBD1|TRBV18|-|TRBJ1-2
CASSRQGNYGYTF
TGTGCCAGCTCACGACAGGGGAACTATGGCTACACCTTC
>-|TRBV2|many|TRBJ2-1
CASSVRGSYNEQFF
TGTGCCAGCAGTGTCAGGGGATCCTACAATGAGCAGTTCTTC
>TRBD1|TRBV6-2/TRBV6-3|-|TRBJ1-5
CASSYPRQGAISFQHF
TGTGCCAGCAGTTACCCACGACAGGGGGCAATATCGTTTCAGCATTTT
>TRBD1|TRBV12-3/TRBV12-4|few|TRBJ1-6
CASSSRQGDSPLHF
TGTGCCAGCAGTTCCAGACAGGGCGATTCACCCCTCCACTTT
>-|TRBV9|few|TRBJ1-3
CASSVASSGNTIYF
TGTGCCAGCAGCGTAGCAAGCTCTGGAAACACCATATATTTT
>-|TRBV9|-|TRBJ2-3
CASSVEAGTTDTQYF
TGTGCCAGCAGCGTAGAGGCAGGCACGACAGATACGCAGTATTTT
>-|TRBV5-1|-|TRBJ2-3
CASCWAVPDTQYF
TGCGCCAGCTGCTGGGCCGTTCCAGATACGCAGTATTTT
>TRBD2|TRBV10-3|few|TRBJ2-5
CAISPSGGTQETQYF
TGTGCCATCAGCCCTAGCGGGGGTACCCAAGAGACCCAGTACTTC
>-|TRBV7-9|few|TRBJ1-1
CASSQLGGSREAFF
TGTGCCAGCAGCCAGTTAGGAGGGTCTCGTGAAGCTTTCTTT
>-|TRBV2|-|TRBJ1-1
CASSARTEAFF
TGTGCCAGCAGTGCTCGGACAGAAGCTTTCTTT
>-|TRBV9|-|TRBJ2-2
CASNAFGDTGELFF
TGTGCCAGCAACGCCTTTGGGGACACCGGGGAGCTGTTTTTT
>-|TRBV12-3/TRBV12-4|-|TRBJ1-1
CASSLGKVAEAFF
TGTGCCAGCAGTTTAGGGAAGGTCGCTGAAGCTTTCTTT
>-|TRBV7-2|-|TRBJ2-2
CASSFLEYTGELFF
TGTGCCAGCAGCTTTTTAGAATACACCGGGGAGCTGTTTTTT
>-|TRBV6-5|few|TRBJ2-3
CASSYNGGADTQYF
TGTGCCAGCAGTTACAACGGGGGCGCAGATACGCAGTATTTT
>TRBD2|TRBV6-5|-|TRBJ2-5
CASSLRGRAYKETQYF
TGTGCCAGCAGCCTTCGGGGGAGGGCCTATAAGGAGACCCAGTACTTC
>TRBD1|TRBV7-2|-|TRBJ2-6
CASSLAGTGSSGANVLTF
TGTGCCAGCAGCTTAGCCGGGACAGGGAGCTCTGGGGCCAACGTCCTGACTTTC
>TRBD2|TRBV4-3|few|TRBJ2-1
CASSQERLAVEQFF
TGCGCCAGCAGCCAAGAACGGCTAGCGGTTGAGCAGTTCTTC
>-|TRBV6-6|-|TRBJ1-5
CASRLTGGGSNQPQHF
TGTGCCAGCAGGCTAACAGGAGGAGGGTCCAATCAGCCCCAGCATTTT
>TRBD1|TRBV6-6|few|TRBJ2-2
CAGRQGPDTGELFF
TGTGCCGGTCGACAGGGGCCGGACACCGGGGAGCTGTTTTTT
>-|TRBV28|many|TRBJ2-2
CASGGEPGELFF
TGTGCCAGCGGAGGGGAGCCCGGGGAGCTGTTTTTT
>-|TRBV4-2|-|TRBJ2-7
CASSSRTASYEQYF
TGTGCCAGCAGCTCCCGGACAGCTTCCTACGAGCAGTACTTC
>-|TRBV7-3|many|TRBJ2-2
CASSPTGNTGELFF
TGTGCCAGCAGCCCGACAGGGAACACCGGGGAGCTGTTTTTT
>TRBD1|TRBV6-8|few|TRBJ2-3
CASTIAGTGVVRGSTDTQYF
TGTGCCAGCACCATCGCCGGGACAGGGGTTGTGAGGGGTAGCACAGATACGCAGTATTTT
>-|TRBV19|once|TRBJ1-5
CASSIDRVQPQHF
TGTGCCAGTAGTATAGACAGGGTTCAGCCCCAGCATTTT
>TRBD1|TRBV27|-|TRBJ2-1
CASSYSTGAYNEQFF
TGTGCCAGCAGTTATTCGACAGGGGCCTACAATGAGCAGTTCTTC
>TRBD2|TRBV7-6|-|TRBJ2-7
CASSSPGGPGLAGGYTYEQYF
TGTGCCAGCAGCTCCCCGGGGGGGCCGGGACTAGCGGGGGGATACACCTACGAGCAGTACTTC
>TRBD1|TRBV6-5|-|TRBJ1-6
CASGPGGRNSPLHF
TGTGCCAGCGGCCCAGGGGGCAGGAATTCACCCCTCCACTTT
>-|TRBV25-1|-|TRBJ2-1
CASGFRALGEQFF
TGTGCCAGCGGATTCAGGGCCCTTGGTGAGCAGTTCTTC
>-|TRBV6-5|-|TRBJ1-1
CASSSTDKNTEAFF
TGTGCCAGCAGTTCGACAGATAAGAACACTGAAGCTTTCTTT
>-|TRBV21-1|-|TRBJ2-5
CASKIPGTGPRETQYF
TGTGCCAGCAAGATCCCCGGGACAGGTCCCAGGGAGACCCAGTACTTC
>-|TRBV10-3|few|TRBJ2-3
CAISDSGDRGTDTQYF
TGTGCCATCAGTGATTCAGGGGATAGGGGCACAGATACGCAGTATTTT
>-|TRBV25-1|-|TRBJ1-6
CASRDTGSGNSPLHF
TGTGCCAGCAGGGATACAGGGTCGGGTAATTCACCCCTCCACTTT
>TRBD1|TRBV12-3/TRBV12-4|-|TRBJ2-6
CASSDRGNSGANVLTF
TGTGCCAGCAGCGACAGGGGGAACTCTGGGGCCAACGTCCTGACTTTC
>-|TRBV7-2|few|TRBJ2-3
CASSAPDPVFFTDTQYF
TGTGCCAGCAGCGCCCCGGACCCCGTTTTCTTCACAGATACGCAGTATTTT
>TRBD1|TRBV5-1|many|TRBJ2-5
CASSLGGAVAETQYF
TGCGCCAGCAGCTTAGGGGGCGCGGTGGCAGAGACCCAGTACTTC
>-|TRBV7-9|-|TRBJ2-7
CASRPPGPSYEQYF
TGTGCCAGCAGACCCCCGGGACCCTCCTACGAGCAGTACTTC
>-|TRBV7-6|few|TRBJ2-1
CASSLALAYFNEQFF
TGTGCCAGCAGCTTAGCGTTGGCCTATTTCAATGAGCAGTTCTTC
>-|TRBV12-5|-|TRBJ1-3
CASGLVSLSGNTIYF
TGTGCTAGTGGTTTGGTATCGCTCTCTGGAAACACCATATATTTT
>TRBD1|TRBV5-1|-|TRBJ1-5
CASSAQGGGNQPQHF
TGCGCCAGCAGCGCCCAGGGGGGCGGCAATCAGCCCCAGCATTTT